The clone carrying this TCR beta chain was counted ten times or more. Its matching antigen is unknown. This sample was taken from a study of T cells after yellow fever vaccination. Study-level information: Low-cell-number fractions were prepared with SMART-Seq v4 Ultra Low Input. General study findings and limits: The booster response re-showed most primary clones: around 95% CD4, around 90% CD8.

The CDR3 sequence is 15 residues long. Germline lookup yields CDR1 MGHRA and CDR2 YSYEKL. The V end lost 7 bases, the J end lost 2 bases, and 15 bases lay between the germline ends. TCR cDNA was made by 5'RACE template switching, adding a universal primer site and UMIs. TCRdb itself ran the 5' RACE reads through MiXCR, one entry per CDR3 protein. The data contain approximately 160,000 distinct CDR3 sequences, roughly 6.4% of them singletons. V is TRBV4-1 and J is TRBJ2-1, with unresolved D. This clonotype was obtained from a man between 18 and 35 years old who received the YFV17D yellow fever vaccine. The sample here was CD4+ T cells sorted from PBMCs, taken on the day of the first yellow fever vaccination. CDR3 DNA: TGCGCCAGCAACTTAGCACCTACCCCCTACAATGAGCAGTTCTTC. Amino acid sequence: CASNLAPTPYNEQFF.